These 14 T cell receptor beta chains originate from one sample sequenced in a study of beta chain features in type 1 diabetes. For these receptors, no antigen is known. The entirety of the isolated RNA underwent reverse transcription, so expressed TCRB transcripts were sequenced. TCRdb's copy holds only in-frame clones and misses some; the assay was immunoSEQ multiplex PCR. The data show 550,000 to 850,000 clones, around 15% seen once. Whole-study results and caveats: Within each of all four CD4+ subsets, Type 1 diabetes patients had TCRB CDR3s that were moderately but significantly shorter.

Sequencing input: naive CD4+ T cells from blood. The receptors were sampled from a man between 18 and 35 years old with type 1 diabetes.

The chain recombines TRBV4-1 with TRBJ1-1; D gene uncertain. Per germline, CDR1 MGHRA and CDR2 YSYEKL. Trimming shortened V by 5 bases and J by 4 bases, and 14 bases separated the two germline ends. The CDR3 is 14 residues long. CDR3 amino acids: CASSLGLRGTEAFF. CDR3 sequence (DNA): TGCGCCAGCAGCTTGGGGTTGCGGGGCACTGAAGCTTTCTTT.

This clone was seen a few times. The chain employs TRBV7-2 and TRBJ2-2; D is unresolved. Trimming removed 5 bases at V and 4 bases at J, with 8 bases between. The CDR3 consists of 13 residues. Germline V gives CDR1 SGHTA, CDR2 FQGNSA. CDR3 bases: TGTGCCAGCAGCCCCCAGACCACCGGGGAGCTGTTTTTT. This codes for CASSPQTTGELFF.

This clone was seen more than once but under ten times. The chain combines TRBV30 with TRBJ1-6; TRBD1 matches at 7 bases. The J segment lost 10 bases and the V segment lost 4 bases, leaving 7 bases of the junction unmatched. This CDR3 has 13 amino acids. The germline V gene has CDR1 GTSNPN and CDR2 SVGIG (reference sequence). CDR3 in DNA: TGTGCCTGGACCAAGGGGGCGGAATCACCCCTCCACTTT. Translation gives CAWTKGAESPLHF.

The V and J genes are TRBV27 and TRBJ2-3; 7 bases line up with TRBD2. Germline-derived CDR1 and CDR2 are MNHEY and SMNVEV (reference sequence). V was pared by 10 bases and J by 7 bases, with 11 bases of the junction left unmatched. The CDR3 covers 13 residues. The CDR3 sequence: CATSGGPPYTQYF. In nucleotides, the CDR3 is TGTGCCACCTCGGGGGGTCCCCCTTATACGCAGTATTTT.

This chain connects TRBV28 to TRBJ1-6; no definite D call. The CDR3 runs 13 residues. The germline V and J ends were trimmed by 3 bases and 7 bases, with 7 bases remaining between them. Looked up from germline, CDR1 is MDHEN and CDR2 is SYDVKM. The CDR3 DNA is TGTGCCAGCAGTTTGAATATGAATTCACCCCTCCACTTT. Translated, it gives CASSLNMNSPLHF.

This clone has only a few counts. The chain has TRBV6-6 and TRBJ2-7; D gene ambiguous. The V gene's germline CDR1 is MNHNY and CDR2 SVGAGI (reference sequence). V shed 0 bases and J shed 9 bases, with 6 bases lying between them. This CDR3 has 11 amino acids. The CDR3 is CASSYSGRQYF. The CDR3 DNA sequence: TGTGCCAGCAGTTACTCAGGAAGGCAGTACTTC.

A few counts support this clone. The rearrangement uses TRBV19 and TRBJ2-2; TRBD2 aligns across 7 bases. There are 15 residues in the CDR3. V shed 7 bases, J shed 0 bases, and the junction held 5 bases outside the gene matches. The V gene's germline CDR1 is LNHDA and CDR2 SQIVND (reference sequence). CDR3 amino acids: CASTHRGANTGELFF. In DNA, the CDR3 is TGTGCCAGTACTCACCGGGGGGCGAACACCGGGGAGCTGTTTTTT.

The chain carries TRBV30 and TRBJ2-1; no firm D call. The V gene lost 1 base and the J gene lost 8 bases, with 18 bases spanning the gap. Looked up from germline, CDR1 is GTSNPN and CDR2 is SVGIG (reference sequence). CDR3 size: 15 residues. CDR3: CAWSDEASVLYEQFF. The CDR3 bases are TGTGCCTGGAGTGATGAGGCCTCCGTGCTTTATGAGCAGTTCTTC.

The J gene is TRBJ1-4, the V gene TRBV5-6; no reliable D call. The germline gives CDR1 SGHDT, CDR2 YYEEEE. Between the trimmed V and J ends, which lost 1 base and 0 bases, there was a span of 10 bases. The CDR3 sequence is 16 residues long. The CDR3 DNA reads TGTGCCAGCAGCTTGCCAGGATATACAACTAATGAAAAACTGTTTTTT. Encoded protein: CASSLPGYTTNEKLFF.

This clone was seen more than once but under ten times. The chain links TRBV28 to TRBJ2-1; D remains unclear. Germline V gives CDR1 MDHEN, CDR2 SYDVKM. This CDR3 spans 11 amino acids. V was shortened by 6 bases and J by 10 bases, with 10 bases between the two germline ends. This CDR3 reads CASSHSIEQFF. CDR3 bases: TGTGCCAGCAGCCACTCCATCGAGCAGTTCTTC.

The chain is built from TRBV7-9 and TRBJ1-1; TRBD1 is a possible D gene (6 bases). Germline V gives CDR1 SEHNR, CDR2 FQNEAQ (reference sequence). Trimming pared 4 bases from V and 3 bases from J, leaving 15 bases between. This CDR3 comprises 15 residues. The chain's CDR3 is CASSSLQGWDTEAFF. CDR3 DNA sequence: TGTGCCAGCAGCTCCCTACAGGGCTGGGACACTGAAGCTTTCTTT. The variable domain in full, completed from reference TRBV7-9 and TRBJ1-1, reads DTGVSQNPRHKITKRGQNVTFRCDPISEHNRLYWYRQTLGQGPEFLTYFQNEAQLEKSRLLSDRFSAERPKGSFSTLEIQRTEQGDSAMYLCASSSLQGWDTEAFFGQGTRLTVV.

This clone was counted a few times. The same CDR3 arises from other DNA sequences in this sample as well. This chain connects TRBV9 to TRBJ2-3; no firm D call. Trimming removed 0 bases from V and 4 bases from J, with 3 bases in between. This CDR3 region has 12 residues. CDR1 and CDR2 (germline): SGDLS, YYNGEE. CDR3 amino acids: CASSVEADTQYF. The CDR3, as DNA: TGTGCCAGCAGCGTAGAAGCAGATACGCAGTATTTT.

A few counts support this clone. The chain is built from TRBV9 and TRBJ1-4; TRBD1 matches at 7 bases. The CDR3 totals 15 residues. After removal of 4 bases from V and 8 bases from J, the junction contained 11 bases not matched to a gene. The germline CDR1 and CDR2 sequences are SGDLS and YYNGEE. The CDR3 nucleotides read TGTGCCAGCAGCTCTCTCCAGGGGGTGTCCGAAAAACTGTTTTTT. Protein sequence: CASSSLQGVSEKLFF.

There are a few counts of this clone. This chain joins TRBV5-4 and TRBJ2-1; D ambiguous. From germline, CDR1 is SGHNT and CDR2 YYREEE (reference sequence). This CDR3 is 14 amino acids long. Trimming cost V 0 bases and J 5 bases, with 9 bases left between them. The DNA for the CDR3 is TGTGCCAGCAGCTTGGTAGACCTCCACAATGAGCAGTTCTTC. Protein product: CASSLVDLHNEQFF.